Shown below are 30 T cell receptor beta chains from a single sample sequenced in a study of T cell changes during pregnancy in multiple sclerosis. Assay used: immunoSEQ multiplex PCR; TCRdb lists only in-frame clones, some missing. The table lists tens of thousands of clones, roughly nine tenths of them singletons. The sequencing here drew on CD8+ T cells from peripheral blood mononuclear cells, taken before pregnancy. The source is a female donor with multiple sclerosis, enrolled in a pregnancy study.

Remarks on this clone: Other DNA sequences in this specimen translate into the identical CDR3. The chain recombines TRBV6-4 with TRBJ2-1; 8 nucleotides line up with TRBD1. Trimming at V came to 6 bases and at J to 5 bases, leaving 3 bases not matched to a gene. The CDR3 sequence is 13 residues long. Germline-derived CDR1 and CDR2 are MRHNA and SNTAGT. This CDR3 is CASSDRGHNEQFF. The CDR3, as DNA: TGTGCCAGCAGCGACAGGGGCCACAATGAGCAGTTCTTC.

The chain joins TRBV5-6 to TRBJ2-3, with D perhaps TRBD2 (5 bases). Germline CDR1 is SGHDT and CDR2 is YYEEEE. Trimming removed 2 bases from V and 0 bases from J, with 13 bases in between. There are 16 residues in the CDR3. CDR3 nucleotides: TGTGCCAGCAGCTTTAGTCCGGGATGGAGCACAGATACGCAGTATTTT. This translates into CASSFSPGWSTDTQYF. The full variable domain, rest sourced from reference TRBV5-6 and TRBJ2-3, is DAGVTQSPTHLIKTRGQQVTLRCSPKSGHDTVSWYQQALGQGPQFIFQYYEEEERQRGNFPDRFSGHQFPNYSSELNVNALLLGDSALYLCASSFSPGWSTDTQYFGPGTRLTVL.

The V gene is TRBV6-5, the J gene TRBJ2-3; 10 nucleotides line up with TRBD2. Germline trimming cut 0 bases from V and 4 bases from J; bases unmatched to any gene: 4. CDR1 and CDR2 from the germline V gene are MNHEY and SVGAGI. The CDR3 extends over 16 amino acids. In nucleotides, the CDR3 is TGTGCCAGCAGTTACTCAAGCGGGGGGGCCTCAGATACGCAGTATTTT. It specifies CASSYSSGGASDTQYF.

This clone occurred once. The chain employs TRBV19 and TRBJ2-5, with D perhaps matching TRBD2 (5 bases). The germline V gene encodes CDR1 LNHDA and CDR2 SQIVND (reference sequence). The CDR3 spans 14 residues. The V gene lost 7 bases and the J gene lost 0 bases, with 12 bases spanning the gap. DNA for the CDR3: TGTGCCAGTAACCCGGACTCCTACCAAGAGACCCAGTACTTC. Translated: CASNPDSYQETQYF. Filled out from reference TRBV19 and TRBJ2-5, the complete variable domain reads DGGITQSPKYLFRKEGQNVTLSCEQNLNHDAMYWYRQDPGQGLRLIYYSQIVNDFQKGDIAEGYSVSREKKESFPLTVTSAQKNPTAFYLCASNPDSYQETQYFGPGTRLLVL.

The genes are TRBV5-1 and TRBJ2-1; 9 positions match TRBD1. Germline V gene lookup returns CDR1 SGHRS and CDR2 YFSETQ. The CDR3 contains 16 residues. The trim removed 4 bases at V and 4 bases at J, leaving 9 bases unmatched. The CDR3 here is CASSRTRQGGYNEQFF. The CDR3 bases are TGCGCCAGCAGCCGTACCAGACAGGGGGGGTACAATGAGCAGTTCTTC.

The V call is TRBV9, the J call TRBJ2-7, with D perhaps matching TRBD1 (6 bases). The V and J ends lost 0 bases and 5 bases respectively, with 18 bases between them. Germline CDR1 SGDLS, CDR2 YYNGEE. CDR3 size: 16 residues. In nucleotides, the CDR3 is TGTGCCAGCAGCGTAGATGTGGGGGCGGTTCACAACGAGCAGTACTTC. Residues: CASSVDVGAVHNEQYF.

The chain couples TRBV9 to TRBJ1-2; 11 bases line up with TRBD1. CDR1 is SGDLS and CDR2 is YYNGEE in the germline V gene. V dropped 4 bases and J dropped 7; count of bases not matched to a gene: 3. This CDR3 has 13 amino acids. CDR3 in amino acids: CASSLDRGLGYTF. DNA of the CDR3: TGTGCCAGCAGCTTGGACAGGGGGCTTGGCTACACCTTC.

This clone was found once. J is TRBJ2-3 and V is TRBV9; TRBD2 aligns across 10 bases. Trimming cost V 0 bases and J 5 bases; bases outside gene matches: 3. This CDR3 contains 15 residues. In germline, CDR1 is SGDLS, CDR2 YYNGEE. CDR3 amino acids: CASSVVASGGDTQYF. CDR3 nucleotide sequence: TGTGCCAGCAGCGTAGTGGCTAGCGGGGGAGATACGCAGTATTTT.

The chain carries TRBV7-2 and TRBJ1-5; tentative D call: TRBD1 (5 bases). The CDR3 is made up of 16 amino acids. From germline, CDR1 is SGHTA and CDR2 FQGNSA. V was clipped by 1 base and J by 6 bases, with 16 bases between them. This CDR3 reads CASSLGGDIRVQPQHF. The CDR3 DNA reads as TGTGCCAGCAGCTTAGGGGGCGACATAAGGGTTCAGCCCCAGCATTTT.

The gene calls are TRBV6-6 and TRBJ2-3; 8 bases fit TRBD2. V gave up 2 bases and J gave up 5 bases; unmatched junction bases: 6. The CDR3 extends over 15 amino acids. Germline CDR1 reads MNHNY; CDR2 reads SVGAGI (reference sequence). The CDR3 here is CASSYGAGVRDTQYF. Written as DNA, the CDR3 is TGTGCCAGCAGTTACGGAGCGGGGGTCAGAGATACGCAGTATTTT.

CDR3 sequence: CASSLGNRNTEAFF. The CDR3 bases are TGTGCCAGCAGCTTAGGAAATAGGAACACTGAAGCTTTCTTT. The chain recombines TRBV11-2 with TRBJ1-1, with D uncertain. CDR1 and CDR2 from the germline V gene are SGHAT and FQNNGV. This CDR3 has 14 residues. The V end lost 1 base, the J end lost 1 base, and 7 bases lay between the germline ends.

This chain joins TRBV19 and TRBJ2-1; 10 bases are shared with TRBD2. V dropped 9 bases and J dropped 6; count of bases not matched to a gene: 14. Germline-derived CDR1 and CDR2 are LNHDA and SQIVND (reference sequence). The CDR3 has 16 residues. The CDR3 spells CASRTALAGGGNEQFF. The CDR3 nucleotides are TGTGCCAGCAGAACAGCTTTAGCGGGGGGAGGCAATGAGCAGTTCTTC.

The CDR3 loop reads CASRPGTSGLAETQYF. The CDR3 DNA follows: TGCGCCAGCAGACCCGGGACTAGCGGGTTGGCCGAGACCCAGTACTTC. The chain combines TRBV5-1 with TRBJ2-5; 12 nucleotides align to TRBD2. The trim removed 5 bases at V and 5 bases at J, leaving 10 bases unmatched. Germline values: CDR1 SGHRS, CDR2 YFSETQ. The CDR3 is 16 amino acids. The whole variable domain, filled in from reference TRBV5-1 and TRBJ2-5, reads KAGVTQTPRYLIKTRGQQVTLSCSPISGHRSVSWYQQTPGQGLQFLFEYFSETQRNKGNFPGRFSGRQFSNSRSEMNVSTLELGDSALYLCASRPGTSGLAETQYFGPGTRLLVL.

This rearrangement joins TRBV4-1 to TRBJ1-5; D is unclear. The CDR3 is 13 residues long. From germline, CDR1 is MGHRA and CDR2 YSYEKL. Trimming removed 4 bases at V and 7 bases at J, with 11 bases between. In DNA form, the CDR3 reads TGCGCCAGCAGCCTATTGATACTCCAGCCCCAGCATTTT. It translates to CASSLLILQPQHF.

The CDR3 is CASTWGQTSEKLFF. The CDR3 DNA follows: TGTGCCAGCACCTGGGGACAGACGAGTGAAAAACTGTTTTTT. The genes are TRBV13 and TRBJ1-4, with 7 bases that match TRBD1. The V gene's germline CDR1 is PRHDT and CDR2 FYEKMQ (reference sequence). The V segment lost 7 bases and the J segment 7 bases; nucleotides outside the gene matches: 9. The CDR3 has 14 amino acids. The whole variable domain, remainder taken from reference TRBV13 and TRBJ1-4, is AAGVIQSPRHLIKEKRETATLKCYPIPRHDTVYWYQQGPGQDPQFLISFYEKMQSDKGSIPDRFSAQQFSDYHSELNMSSLELGDSALYFCASTWGQTSEKLFFGSGTQLSVL.

The chain employs TRBV10-3 and TRBJ2-5, with D tentatively TRBD2 (5 bases). The CDR3 extends over 14 amino acids. V was shortened by 6 bases and J by 1 base, with 12 bases between the two germline ends. Germline loops: CDR1 ENHRY, CDR2 SYGVKD. The CDR3 DNA follows: TGTGCCATCAGCGACCCGGAGGCCCAAGAGACCCAGTACTTC. It yields the protein CAISDPEAQETQYF.

V and J are TRBV6-1 and TRBJ1-5; possibly TRBD1 for D (5 bases). This CDR3 contains 17 residues. From germline, CDR1 is MNHNS and CDR2 SASEGT. Trimming shortened V by 3 bases and J by 0 bases, and 15 bases separated the two germline ends. In DNA form, the CDR3 reads TGTGCCAGCAGTGAGACAGCTTCCCCTTATAGCAATCAGCCCCAGCATTTT. This sequence encodes CASSETASPYSNQPQHF.

This clone appeared a few times. The V gene is TRBV4-1, the J gene TRBJ2-2; 7 positions match TRBD1. V gave up 4 bases and J gave up 4 bases; unmatched junction bases: 12. CDR3 length equals 17 residues. CDR1 is MGHRA, CDR2 YSYEKL, per germline. CDR3 protein: CASSLSPTGWGTGELFF. CDR3 DNA sequence: TGCGCCAGCAGCCTTTCTCCGACAGGGTGGGGCACCGGGGAGCTGTTTTTT.

The V and J genes are TRBV28 and TRBJ2-7, with TRBD1 matching 8 bases. The CDR3 loop spans 14 amino acids. Trimming removed 2 bases from V and 3 bases from J; junction bases left unmatched: 3. Germline V gene data show CDR1 as MDHEN and CDR2 as SYDVKM. For the CDR3, the DNA is TGTGCCAGCAGTTTAGCAGGGGGCGGCTACGAGCAGTACTTC. This codes for CASSLAGGGYEQYF.

The genes are TRBV7-8 and TRBJ2-3; D may be TRBD2 (6 bases). The germline gives CDR1 SGHVS, CDR2 FQNEAQ. V shed 5 bases and J shed 4 bases, with 19 bases lying between them. This CDR3 contains 16 residues. The CDR3 is CASSPIGAGSADTQYF. As DNA, the CDR3 is TGTGCCAGCAGCCCAATTGGAGCCGGGAGCGCAGATACGCAGTATTTT.

This rearrangement joins TRBV6-9 to TRBJ2-7; TRBD2 might be the D (5 bases). The CDR3 has 15 amino acids. Deletions cut 0 bases from V and 7 bases from J, with 16 bases between. Germline lookup yields CDR1 MNHGY and CDR2 SVAAGI. The CDR3 DNA reads as TGTGCCAGCAGTTATTCGAATTCAGAGGGCGGGGAGCAGTACTTC. It encodes CASSYSNSEGGEQYF.

The chain recombines TRBV27 with TRBJ1-1; no reliable D call. The CDR3 is made up of 13 amino acids. Trimming left V 2 bases short and J 0 bases short, with 4 bases between. CDR1 is MNHEY, CDR2 SMNVEV, per germline (reference sequence). The CDR3, as DNA: TGTGCCAGCAGTTTAGAGTTGAACACTGAAGCTTTCTTT. Translated: CASSLELNTEAFF.

The V and J genes are TRBV15 and TRBJ2-2, with D possibly being TRBD1 (6 bases). Germline assignment: CDR1 LNHNV and CDR2 YYDKDF (reference sequence). The CDR3 contains 13 residues. Trimming removed 5 bases from V and 5 bases from J, with 9 bases in between. This chain's CDR3 is CATSLTGTGELFF. Written as DNA, the CDR3 is TGTGCCACCAGCTTAACAGGGACCGGGGAGCTGTTTTTT.

The V and J genes are TRBV7-2 and TRBJ2-1, with D possibly matching TRBD2 (6 bases). This CDR3 is built from 15 residues. The germline gives CDR1 SGHTA, CDR2 FQGNSA. V was shortened by 1 base and J by 4 bases, with 11 bases between the two germline ends. The CDR3 DNA reads as TGTGCCAGCAGCTTAGGCGGGGTCCCTTACAATGAGCAGTTCTTC. This gives the protein CASSLGGVPYNEQFF.

This sequence joins TRBV7-9 and TRBJ1-2; unclear D gene. This CDR3 has 12 residues. Germline lookup yields CDR1 SEHNR and CDR2 FQNEAQ (reference sequence). Trimming removed 3 bases from V and 7 bases from J, with 9 bases in between. The CDR3 DNA reads TGTGCCAGCAGCTTCATATCTATTGGCTACACCTTC. Its protein product is CASSFISIGYTF.

This clone was found a few times. The chain is built from TRBV6-1 and TRBJ2-6; TRBD1 might be the D (5 bases). Germline V gene data show CDR1 as MNHNS and CDR2 as SASEGT. This CDR3 is built from 16 residues. Trimming left V 2 bases short and J 2 bases short, with 10 bases between. CDR3 DNA: TGTGCCAGCAGTGAAAGGGGTTATACTGGGGCCAACGTCCTGACTTTC. Its translation: CASSERGYTGANVLTF.

The chain combines TRBV5-4 with TRBJ2-5; D might be TRBD1 (8 bases). Germline values: CDR1 SGHNT, CDR2 YYREEE (reference sequence). Trimming left V 0 bases short and J 2 bases short, with 17 bases between. The CDR3 contains 17 residues. CDR3 amino acids: CASSLVGGGQEQETQYF. DNA of the CDR3: TGTGCCAGCAGCTTGGTTGGGGGGGGACAGGAGCAAGAGACCCAGTACTTC.

This clone appeared once. J is TRBJ2-2 and V is TRBV9; a possible D gene is TRBD1 (6 bases). Trimming pared 3 bases from V and 8 bases from J, leaving 17 bases between. The length of the CDR3 is 15 residues. Looked up from germline, CDR1 is SGDLS and CDR2 is YYNGEE. The CDR3 is CASSATTGQLGELFF. Written as DNA, the CDR3 is TGTGCCAGCAGCGCAACGACCGGACAGTTAGGGGAGCTGTTTTTT.

This sequence joins TRBV11-2 and TRBJ1-4; tentative D call: TRBD1 (5 bases). The CDR3 is 16 residues long. V was clipped by 1 base and J by 0 bases, with 9 bases between them. Per the germline V gene, CDR1 is SGHAT and CDR2 is FQNNGV. The CDR3: CASSLVPRATNEKLFF. In DNA form, the CDR3 reads TGTGCCAGCAGCTTAGTCCCCAGGGCAACTAATGAAAAACTGTTTTTT.

V is TRBV15 and J is TRBJ1-2, with D unclear. The ends were cut back, 3 bases at V and 5 bases at J, with 13 bases in the middle. This CDR3 comprises 14 residues. Germline lookup yields CDR1 LNHNV and CDR2 YYDKDF (reference sequence). The CDR3 region has the DNA TGTGCCACCAGCAGTTCCGGAGGGTGGTATGGCTACACCTTC. Amino acids: CATSSSGGWYGYTF.